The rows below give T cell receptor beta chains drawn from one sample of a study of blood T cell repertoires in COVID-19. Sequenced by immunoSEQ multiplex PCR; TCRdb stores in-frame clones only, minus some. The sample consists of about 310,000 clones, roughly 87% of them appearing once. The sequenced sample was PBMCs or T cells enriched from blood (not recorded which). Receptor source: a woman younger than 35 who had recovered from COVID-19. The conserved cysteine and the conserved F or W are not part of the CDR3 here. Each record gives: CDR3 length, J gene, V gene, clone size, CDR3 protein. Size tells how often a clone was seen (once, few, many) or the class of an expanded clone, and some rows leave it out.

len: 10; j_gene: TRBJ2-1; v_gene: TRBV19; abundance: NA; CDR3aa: ATSDNYNEQF
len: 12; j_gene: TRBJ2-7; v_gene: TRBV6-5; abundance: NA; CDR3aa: AILDRGKTYEQY
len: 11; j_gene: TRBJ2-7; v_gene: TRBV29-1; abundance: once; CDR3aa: SVGTTGGSQQY
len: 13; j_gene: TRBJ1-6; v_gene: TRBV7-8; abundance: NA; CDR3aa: ASSPASGSNSPLH
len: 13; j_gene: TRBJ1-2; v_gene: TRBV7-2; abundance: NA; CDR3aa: ASSEGSGPWYGYT
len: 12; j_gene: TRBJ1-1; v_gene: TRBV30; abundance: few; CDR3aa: AWSVGGGITEAF
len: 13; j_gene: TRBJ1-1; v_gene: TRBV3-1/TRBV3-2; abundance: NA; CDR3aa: ASSPRGGRSTEAF
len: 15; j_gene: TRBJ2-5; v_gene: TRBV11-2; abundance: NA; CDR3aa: ASSPSLPGHQQETQY
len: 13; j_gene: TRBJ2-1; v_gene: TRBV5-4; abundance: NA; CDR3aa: ASSLGGGDYNEQF
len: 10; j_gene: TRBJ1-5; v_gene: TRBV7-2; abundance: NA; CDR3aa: ASSLAGEVRH
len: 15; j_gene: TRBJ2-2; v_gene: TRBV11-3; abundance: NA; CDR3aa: ASSLDSGTGNTGELF
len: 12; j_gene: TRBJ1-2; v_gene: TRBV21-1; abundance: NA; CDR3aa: ASSKSRSSDGYT
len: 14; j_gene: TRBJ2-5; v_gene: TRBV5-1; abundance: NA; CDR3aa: ASSLGPAGEGETQY
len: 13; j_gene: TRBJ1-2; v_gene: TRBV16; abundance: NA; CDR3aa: ASSHDGQGNYGYT
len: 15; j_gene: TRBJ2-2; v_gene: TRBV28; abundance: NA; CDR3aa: ASSFIMGQGGTGELF
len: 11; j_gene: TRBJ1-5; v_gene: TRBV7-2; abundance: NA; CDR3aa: ASSPQGNQPQH
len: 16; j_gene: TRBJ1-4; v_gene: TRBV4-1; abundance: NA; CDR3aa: ASSRPQGVLATNEKLF
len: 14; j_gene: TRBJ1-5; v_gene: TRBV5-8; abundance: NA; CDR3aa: ASSPLRGYSNQPQH
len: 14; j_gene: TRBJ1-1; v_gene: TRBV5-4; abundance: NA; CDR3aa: ASSLGIFQGGTEAF
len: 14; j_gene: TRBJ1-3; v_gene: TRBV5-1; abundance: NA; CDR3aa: ASSPGSEVSGNTIY
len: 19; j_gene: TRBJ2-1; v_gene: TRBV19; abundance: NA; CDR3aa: ASSIPPRQHSTSGRFNEQF
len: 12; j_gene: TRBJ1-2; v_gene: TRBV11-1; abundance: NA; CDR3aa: ASSLGTGAGGYT
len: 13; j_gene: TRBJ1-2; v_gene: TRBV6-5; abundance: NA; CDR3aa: ASSYSRTGGDGYT
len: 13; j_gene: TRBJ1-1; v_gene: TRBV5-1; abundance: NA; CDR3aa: ASSAGTGGNTEAF
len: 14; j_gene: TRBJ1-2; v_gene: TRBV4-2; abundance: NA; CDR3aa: ASSQGRIAGSYGYT
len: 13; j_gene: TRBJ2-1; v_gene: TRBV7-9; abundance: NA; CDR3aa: ASSKWTGLVSEQF
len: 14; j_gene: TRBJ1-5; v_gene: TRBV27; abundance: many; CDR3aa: ASSFQWGTLDQPQH
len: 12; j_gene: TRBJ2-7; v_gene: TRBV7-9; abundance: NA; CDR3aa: ASSLVGQAYEQY
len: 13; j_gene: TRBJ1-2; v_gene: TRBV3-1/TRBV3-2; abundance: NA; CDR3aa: ASSLGTKGAYGYT
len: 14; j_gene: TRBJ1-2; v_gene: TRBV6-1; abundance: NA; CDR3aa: ASSEIGTGAYYGYT
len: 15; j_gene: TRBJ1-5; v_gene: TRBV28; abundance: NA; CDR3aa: ASTRTVLKKSNQPQH
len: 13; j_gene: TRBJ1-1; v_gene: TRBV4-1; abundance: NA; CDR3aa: ASSQGGRRDTEAF
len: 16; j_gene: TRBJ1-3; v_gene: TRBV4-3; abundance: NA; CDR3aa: ASSHLLIKGGSGNTIY
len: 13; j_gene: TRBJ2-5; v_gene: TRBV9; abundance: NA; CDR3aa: ASSARGQGLETQY
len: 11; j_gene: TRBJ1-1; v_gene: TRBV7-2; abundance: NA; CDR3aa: ASSMLGATEAF
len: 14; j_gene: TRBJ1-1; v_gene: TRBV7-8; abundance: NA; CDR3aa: ASSFGRGGASAEAF
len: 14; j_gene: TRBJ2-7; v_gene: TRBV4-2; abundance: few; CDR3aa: ASSQEKGDKPYEQY
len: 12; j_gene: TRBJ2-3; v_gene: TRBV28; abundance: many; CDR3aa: ASSFLSGTDTQY
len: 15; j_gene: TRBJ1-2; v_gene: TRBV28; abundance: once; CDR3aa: ASSSNSRAGVNYGYT
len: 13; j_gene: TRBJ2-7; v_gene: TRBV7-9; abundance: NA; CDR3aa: ASSPVGPRLSEQY
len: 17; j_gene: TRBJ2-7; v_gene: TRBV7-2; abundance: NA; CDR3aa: ASSLKPEGTSGSSYEQY
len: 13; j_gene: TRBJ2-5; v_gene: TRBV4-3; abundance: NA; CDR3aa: ASSQDDRAQETQY
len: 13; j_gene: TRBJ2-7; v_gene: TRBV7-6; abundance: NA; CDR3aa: ASSLDPTRSYEQY
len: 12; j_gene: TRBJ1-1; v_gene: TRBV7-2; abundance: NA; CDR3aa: ASSSGQGRTEAF
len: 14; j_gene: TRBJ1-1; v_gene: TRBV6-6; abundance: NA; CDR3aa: ASSYSKTGGNTEAF
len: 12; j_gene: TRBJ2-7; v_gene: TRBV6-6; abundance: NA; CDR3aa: ASTAGTGDYEQY
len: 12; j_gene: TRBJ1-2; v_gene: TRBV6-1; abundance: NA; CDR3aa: ASSEGLTVYGYT
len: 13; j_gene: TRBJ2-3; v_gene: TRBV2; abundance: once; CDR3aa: ASRRTSGTSDTQY
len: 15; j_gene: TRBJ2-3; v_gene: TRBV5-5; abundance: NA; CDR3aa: ASSQTFLAGGLDTQY
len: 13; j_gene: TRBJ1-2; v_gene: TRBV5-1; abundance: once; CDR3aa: ASSSRDSINYGYT
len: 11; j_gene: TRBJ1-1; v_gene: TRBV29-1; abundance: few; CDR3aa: SVDWGWGSEAF
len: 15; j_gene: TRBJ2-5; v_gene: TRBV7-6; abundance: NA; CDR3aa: ASSSWTGTSVTETQY